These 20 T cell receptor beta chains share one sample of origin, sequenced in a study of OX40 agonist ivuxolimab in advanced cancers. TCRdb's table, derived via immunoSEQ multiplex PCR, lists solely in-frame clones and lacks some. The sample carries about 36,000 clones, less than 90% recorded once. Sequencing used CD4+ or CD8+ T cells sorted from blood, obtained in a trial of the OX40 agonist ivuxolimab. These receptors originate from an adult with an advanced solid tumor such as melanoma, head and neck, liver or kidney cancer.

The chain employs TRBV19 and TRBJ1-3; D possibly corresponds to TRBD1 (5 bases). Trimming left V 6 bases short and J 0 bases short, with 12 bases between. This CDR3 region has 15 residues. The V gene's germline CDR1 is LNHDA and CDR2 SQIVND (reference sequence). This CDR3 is CASRRDGYSGNTIYF. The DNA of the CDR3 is TGTGCCAGTAGACGGGACGGATACTCTGGAAACACCATATATTTT.

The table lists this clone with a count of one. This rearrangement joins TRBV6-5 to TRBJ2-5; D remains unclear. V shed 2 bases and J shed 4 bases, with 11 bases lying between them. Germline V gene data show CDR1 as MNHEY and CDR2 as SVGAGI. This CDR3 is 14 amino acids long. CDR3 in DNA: TGTGCCAGCAGTTACCCGGGCGGCGGAGAGACCCAGTACTTC. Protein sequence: CASSYPGGGETQYF.

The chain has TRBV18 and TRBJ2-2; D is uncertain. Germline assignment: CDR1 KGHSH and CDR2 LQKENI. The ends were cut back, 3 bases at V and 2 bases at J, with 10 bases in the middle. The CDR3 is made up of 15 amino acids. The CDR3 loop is CASSPVQLNTGELFF. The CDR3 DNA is TGTGCCAGCTCACCCGTGCAACTCAACACCGGGGAGCTGTTTTTT.

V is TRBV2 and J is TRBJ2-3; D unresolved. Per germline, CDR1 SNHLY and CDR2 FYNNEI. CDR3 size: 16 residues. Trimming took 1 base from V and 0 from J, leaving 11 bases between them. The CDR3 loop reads CASSEVGLFSTDTQYF. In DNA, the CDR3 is TGTGCCAGCAGTGAAGTGGGCCTCTTTAGCACAGATACGCAGTATTTT.

The CDR3 bases are TGTGCCAGCTCACCAAACCCACAAGAGACCCAGTACTTC. It is translated as CASSPNPQETQYF. V usage is TRBV18 and J usage is TRBJ2-5; D unclear. Germline lookup yields CDR1 KGHSH and CDR2 LQKENI. Trimming took off 2 bases at V and 2 bases at J, with 6 bases between the two ends. The CDR3 extends over 13 amino acids.

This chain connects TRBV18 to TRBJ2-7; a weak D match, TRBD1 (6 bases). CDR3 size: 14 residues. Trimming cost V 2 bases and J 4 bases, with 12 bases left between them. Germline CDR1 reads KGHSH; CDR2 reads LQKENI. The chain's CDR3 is CASSPETGKYEQYF. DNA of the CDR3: TGTGCCAGCTCACCAGAGACAGGAAAATACGAGCAGTACTTC.

CDR3 loop: CASSELGLSADEQFF. The CDR3 region has the DNA TGTGCCAGCAGTGAATTGGGACTTTCCGCCGATGAGCAGTTCTTC. The V gene is TRBV2, the J gene TRBJ2-1, with TRBD2 as a possible D gene (6 bases). Germline-derived CDR1 and CDR2 are SNHLY and FYNNEI. The CDR3 spans 15 residues. The ends were cut back, 2 bases at V and 8 bases at J, with 16 bases in the middle. The full variable domain, its missing parts supplied by reference TRBV2 and TRBJ2-1, is EPEVTQTPSHQVTQMGQEVILRCVPISNHLYFYWYRQILGQKVEFLVSFYNNEISEKSEIFDDQFSVERPDGSNFTLKIRSTKLEDSAMYFCASSELGLSADEQFFGPGTRLTVL.

In DNA form, the CDR3 reads TGTGCCAGCAGCGTTTCTACCAGCTCCTACAATGAGCAGTTCTTC. It specifies CASSVSTSSYNEQFF. The V gene is TRBV5-4, the J gene TRBJ2-1; D gene uncertain. V was shortened by 4 bases and J by 0 bases, with 11 bases between the two germline ends. Germline V gene lookup returns CDR1 SGHNT and CDR2 YYREEE (reference sequence). CDR3 size: 15 residues.

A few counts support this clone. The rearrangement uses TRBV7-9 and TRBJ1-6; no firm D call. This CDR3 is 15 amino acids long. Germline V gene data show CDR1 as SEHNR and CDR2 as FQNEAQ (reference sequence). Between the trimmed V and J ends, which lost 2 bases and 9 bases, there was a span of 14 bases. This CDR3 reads CASSLLRRNFSPLHF. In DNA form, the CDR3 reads TGTGCCAGCAGCTTATTACGCAGAAACTTTTCACCCCTCCACTTT.

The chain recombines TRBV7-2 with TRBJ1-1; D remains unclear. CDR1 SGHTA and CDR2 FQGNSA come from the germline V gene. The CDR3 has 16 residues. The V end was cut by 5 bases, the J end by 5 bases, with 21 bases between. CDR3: CASSQRQWGRRTEAFF. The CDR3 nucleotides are TGTGCCAGCAGCCAGAGGCAATGGGGTCGTCGGACTGAAGCTTTCTTT.

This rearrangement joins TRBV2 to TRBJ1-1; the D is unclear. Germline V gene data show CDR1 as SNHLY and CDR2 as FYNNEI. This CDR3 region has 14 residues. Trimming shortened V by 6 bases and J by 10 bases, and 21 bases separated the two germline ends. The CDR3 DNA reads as TGTGCCAGCAGCCCGGACCATATTAAAGAGGGAGCTTTCTTT. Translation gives CASSPDHIKEGAFF.

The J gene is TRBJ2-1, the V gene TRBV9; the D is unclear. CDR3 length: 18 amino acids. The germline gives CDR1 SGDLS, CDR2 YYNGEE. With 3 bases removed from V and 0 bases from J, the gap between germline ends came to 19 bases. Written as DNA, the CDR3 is TGTGCCAGCAGCGGAGCAAAAACCGTCCGGAGCTCCTACAATGAGCAGTTCTTC. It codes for CASSGAKTVRSSYNEQFF.

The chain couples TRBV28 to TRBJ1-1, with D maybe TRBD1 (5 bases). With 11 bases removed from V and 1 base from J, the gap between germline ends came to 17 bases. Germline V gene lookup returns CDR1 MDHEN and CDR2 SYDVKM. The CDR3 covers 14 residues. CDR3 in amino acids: CAGRVGQRNTEAFF. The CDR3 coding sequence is TGTGCCGGCCGAGTGGGGCAGAGGAACACTGAAGCTTTCTTT.

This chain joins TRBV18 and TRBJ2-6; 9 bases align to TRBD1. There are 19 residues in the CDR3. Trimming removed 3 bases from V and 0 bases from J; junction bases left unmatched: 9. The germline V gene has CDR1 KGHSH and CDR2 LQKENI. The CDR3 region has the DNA TGTGCCAGCTCACCGGACAGGGGTCGTTATAGCTCTGGGGCCAACGTCCTGACTTTC. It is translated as CASSPDRGRYSSGANVLTF.

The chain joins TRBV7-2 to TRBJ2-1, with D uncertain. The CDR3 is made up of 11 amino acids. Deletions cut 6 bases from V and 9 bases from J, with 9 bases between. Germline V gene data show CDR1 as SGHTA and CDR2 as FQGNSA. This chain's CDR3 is CASRGISEQFF. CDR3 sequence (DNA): TGTGCCAGCAGGGGTATAAGTGAGCAGTTCTTC.

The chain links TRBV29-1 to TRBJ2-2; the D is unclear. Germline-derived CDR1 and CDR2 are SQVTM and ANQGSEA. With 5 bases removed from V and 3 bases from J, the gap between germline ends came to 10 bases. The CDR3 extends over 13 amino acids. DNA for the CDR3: TGCAGCGTTCGAGAAAGGGACACCGGGGAGCTGTTTTTT. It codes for CSVRERDTGELFF.

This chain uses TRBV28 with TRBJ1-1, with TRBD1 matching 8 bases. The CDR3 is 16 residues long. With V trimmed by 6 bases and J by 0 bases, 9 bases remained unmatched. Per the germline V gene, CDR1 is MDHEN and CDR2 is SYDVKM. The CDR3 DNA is TGTGCCAGCAGCCGGACAGGGCTGAAGGTGAACACTGAAGCTTTCTTT. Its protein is CASSRTGLKVNTEAFF.

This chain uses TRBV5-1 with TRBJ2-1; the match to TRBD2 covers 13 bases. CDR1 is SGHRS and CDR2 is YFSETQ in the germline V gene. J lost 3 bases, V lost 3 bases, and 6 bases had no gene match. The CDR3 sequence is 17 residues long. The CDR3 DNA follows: TGCGCCAGCAGCTGGGGACTAGCGGGAACACTCTACAATGAGCAGTTCTTC. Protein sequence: CASSWGLAGTLYNEQFF.

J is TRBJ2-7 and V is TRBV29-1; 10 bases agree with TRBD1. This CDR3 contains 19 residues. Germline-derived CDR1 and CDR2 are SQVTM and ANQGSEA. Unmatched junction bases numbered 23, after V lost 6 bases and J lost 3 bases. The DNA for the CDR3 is TGCAGCGTCGCCGCCCGGGACAGGGGCGCCTACCGCTCCTTCTACGAGCAGTACTTC. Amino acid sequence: CSVAARDRGAYRSFYEQYF.

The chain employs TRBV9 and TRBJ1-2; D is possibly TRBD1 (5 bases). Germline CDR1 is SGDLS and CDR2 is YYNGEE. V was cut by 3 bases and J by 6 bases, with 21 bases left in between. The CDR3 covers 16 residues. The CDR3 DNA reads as TGTGCCAGCAGCGCAAACTTCGGGACGGAAGGGAATGGCTACACCTTC. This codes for CASSANFGTEGNGYTF. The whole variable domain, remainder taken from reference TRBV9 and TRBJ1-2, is DSGVTQTPKHLITATGQRVTLRCSPRSGDLSVYWYQQSLDQGLQFLIQYYNGEERAKGNILERFSAQQFPDLHSELNLSSLELGDSALYFCASSANFGTEGNGYTFGSGTRLTVV.